One and the same sample provided the 15 T cell receptor beta chains below, sequenced in a study of early stage breast cancer tumors. Profiling relied on immunoSEQ multiplex PCR, and the TCRdb table lists in-frame clones only, not all of them. The data hold 32,000 or so clones, with approximately 75% observed a single time. The sequenced sample consisted of blood. The source of these receptors is a person aged 45 to 59 with breast cancer.

The chain uses TRBV5-4 and TRBJ2-1, with D perhaps matching TRBD1 or TRBD2 (5 bases each). The CDR3 length is 11 residues. The germline gives CDR1 SGHNT, CDR2 YYREEE (reference sequence). V lost 10 bases and J lost 5, with 10 bases in between. The CDR3 spells CAGGRDNEQFF. The CDR3 DNA follows: TGTGCCGGGGGACGAGACAATGAGCAGTTCTTC.

This chain joins TRBV29-1 and TRBJ1-4; no definite D call. V gave up 3 bases and J gave up 8 bases, with 19 bases separating them. CDR3 length: 15 residues. Germline V gene data show CDR1 as SQVTM and CDR2 as ANQGSEA. CDR3 protein: CSVEGYGVTGEKLFF. CDR3 DNA: TGCAGCGTTGAGGGTTATGGGGTCACGGGAGAAAAACTGTTTTTT. Together with reference TRBV29-1 and TRBJ1-4, the CDR3 gives the full variable domain: SAVISQKPSRDICQRGTSLTIQCQVDSQVTMMFWYRQQPGQSLTLIATANQGSEATYESGFVIDKFPISRPNLTFSTLTVSNMSPEDSSIYLCSVEGYGVTGEKLFFGSGTQLSVL.

This clone was detected only once. The genes are TRBV10-3 and TRBJ1-2; D unclear. Germline lookup yields CDR1 ENHRY and CDR2 SYGVKD. There are 13 residues in the CDR3. Trimming left V 7 bases short and J 0 bases short, with 9 bases between. This chain's CDR3 is CAITPTPNYGYTF. As DNA, the CDR3 is TGTGCCATCACTCCGACACCTAACTATGGCTACACCTTC.

This clone was seen a single time. The rearrangement uses TRBV6-5 and TRBJ2-7; 8 bases match TRBD1. Germline V gene data show CDR1 as MNHEY and CDR2 as SVGAGI. The junction had 9 bases not matched to a gene; V was cut back by 2 bases and J by 6 bases. CDR3 length equals 15 residues. The CDR3: CASSYRPRGLSEQYF. The CDR3 DNA reads as TGTGCCAGCAGTTACCGCCCCAGGGGGCTCTCCGAGCAGTACTTC.

As concerns this clone: Compared with germline, one end of the junction differs, possibly owing to a read error. The J gene is TRBJ2-7, the V gene TRBV7-6; D may be TRBD1 (6 bases). Germline assignment: CDR1 SGHVS and CDR2 FNYEAQ. This CDR3 region has 14 residues. The DNA for the CDR3 is TGTGCCAGCAGCTTAGATCAGGGGTCCTCCGAGCAGTACTTC. As protein: CASSLDQGSSEQYF.

The chain couples TRBV11-2 to TRBJ2-4; possible D gene TRBD2, 5 bases. The V end was cut by 5 bases, the J end by 0 bases, with 11 bases between. Germline V gene lookup returns CDR1 SGHAT and CDR2 FQNNGV. This CDR3 has 15 residues. CDR3 DNA sequence: TGTGCCAGCAGCCGCCAGGCGGGAGCCAAAAACATTCAGTACTTC. Its translation is CASSRQAGAKNIQYF.

The chain couples TRBV30 to TRBJ1-1; D is unresolved. Germline V gene data show CDR1 as GTSNPN and CDR2 as SVGIG (reference sequence). The CDR3 is made up of 14 amino acids. Trimming removed 0 bases from V and 1 base from J, with 9 bases in between. For the CDR3, the DNA is TGTGCCTGGAGTGTCGCAGGAGGGAACACTGAAGCTTTCTTT. It codes for CAWSVAGGNTEAFF.

V usage is TRBV5-1 and J usage is TRBJ2-3, with a weak D call TRBD2 (6 bases). Trimming shortened V by 4 bases and J by 0 bases, and 15 bases separated the two germline ends. Per the germline V gene, CDR1 is SGHRS and CDR2 is YFSETQ. CDR3 size: 16 residues. The CDR3 loop reads CASSPGTLRSTDTQYF. The CDR3, as DNA: TGCGCCAGCAGCCCCGGGACTCTTAGAAGCACAGATACGCAGTATTTT.

This chain uses TRBV6-5 with TRBJ1-3; D is perhaps TRBD1 (5 bases). The CDR3 extends over 13 amino acids. Trimming removed 6 bases from V and 3 bases from J, with 9 bases in between. Germline V CDR1 and CDR2: MNHEY, SVGAGI. CDR3 amino acids: CASRLGVGNTIYF. CDR3 nucleotides: TGTGCCAGCAGGTTGGGGGTTGGAAACACCATATATTTT.

The chain recombines TRBV6-6 with TRBJ1-2, with 8 nucleotides matching TRBD1. This CDR3 spans 14 amino acids. Unmatched junction bases numbered 5, after V lost 5 bases and J lost 3 bases. The germline gives CDR1 MNHNY, CDR2 SVGAGI (reference sequence). The CDR3 here is CASSQGQGDYGYTF. CDR3 coding DNA: TGTGCCAGCAGTCAAGGACAGGGCGACTATGGCTACACCTTC.

The chain has TRBV11-2 and TRBJ2-7; D uncertain. Germline CDR1 reads SGHAT; CDR2 reads FQNNGV. Trimming cost V 4 bases and J 2 bases, with 3 bases left between them. The CDR3 has 11 amino acids. Here the CDR3 reads CASSSTYEQYF. The CDR3 bases are TGTGCCAGCAGCTCCACCTACGAGCAGTACTTC.

The chain recombines TRBV6-5 with TRBJ2-7; D call uncertain. The length of the CDR3 is 14 residues. Trimming took 6 bases from V and 4 from J, leaving 16 bases between them. Germline values: CDR1 MNHEY, CDR2 SVGAGI. CDR3 coding DNA: TGTGCCAGCAGCCCTAGGGCAACCTTGTACGAGCAGTACTTC. Its protein is CASSPRATLYEQYF.

The chain is built from TRBV6-5 and TRBJ1-1, with 11 positions matching TRBD1. CDR1 is MNHEY, CDR2 SVGAGI, per germline. The trim removed 2 bases at V and 4 bases at J, leaving 0 bases unmatched. The CDR3 length is 14 residues. As DNA, the CDR3 is TGTGCCAGCAGTTACGGGACAGGGGGCACTGAAGCTTTCTTT. Translating it yields CASSYGTGGTEAFF.

This chain connects TRBV27 to TRBJ2-1; 9 bases are shared with TRBD1. The V gene's germline CDR1 is MNHEY and CDR2 SMNVEV (reference sequence). The CDR3 spans 16 residues. The junction had 5 bases not matched to a gene; V was cut back by 0 bases and J by 5 bases. CDR3 DNA: TGTGCCAGCAGTTTATCACAGGGGGCGGGAGACAATGAGCAGTTCTTC. Amino acid sequence: CASSLSQGAGDNEQFF.

The chain has TRBV30 and TRBJ1-5, with 10 bases matching TRBD1. Per the germline V gene, CDR1 is GTSNPN and CDR2 is SVGIG (reference sequence). J lost 9 bases, V lost 0 bases, and 8 bases had no gene match. This CDR3 is 15 amino acids long. As DNA, the CDR3 is TGTGCCTGGAGTGTACGGGACAGGGGTCGGGGGCCCCAGCATTTT. Its protein is CAWSVRDRGRGPQHF.